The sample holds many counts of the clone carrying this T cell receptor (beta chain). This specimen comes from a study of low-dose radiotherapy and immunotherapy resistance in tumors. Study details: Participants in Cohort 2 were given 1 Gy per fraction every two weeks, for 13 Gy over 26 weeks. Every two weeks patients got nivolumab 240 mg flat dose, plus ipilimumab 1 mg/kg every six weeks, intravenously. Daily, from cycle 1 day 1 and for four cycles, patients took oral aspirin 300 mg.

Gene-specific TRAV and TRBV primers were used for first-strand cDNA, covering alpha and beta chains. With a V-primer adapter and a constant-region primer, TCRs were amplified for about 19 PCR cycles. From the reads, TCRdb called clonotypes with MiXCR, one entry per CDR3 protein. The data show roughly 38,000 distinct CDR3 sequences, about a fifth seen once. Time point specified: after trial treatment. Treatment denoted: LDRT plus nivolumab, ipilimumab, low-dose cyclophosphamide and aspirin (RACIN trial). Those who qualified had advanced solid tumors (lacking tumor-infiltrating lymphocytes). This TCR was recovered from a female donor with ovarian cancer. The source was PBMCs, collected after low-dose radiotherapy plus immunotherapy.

The CDR3 reads CASSIGTGTSGLDTQYF. The CDR3 region has the DNA TGCGCCAGCAGTATTGGAACCGGGACTAGCGGACTAGATACGCAGTATTTT. The chain is built from TRBV5-1 and TRBJ2-3; TRBD2 agrees at 11 bases. CDR1 and CDR2 (germline): SGHRS, YFSETQ. The CDR3 totals 17 residues. The V segment lost 5 bases and the J segment 5 bases; nucleotides outside the gene matches: 13.